This T cell receptor beta chain appears in the sequencing data of a study of metastatic and nonmetastatic thyroid tumors. Turning to the study itself: Patients with malignant and benign thyroid disease provided blood and tumor or nodule tissue, whose repertoires were compared.

TCRdb re-called clones from the PCR reads using MiXCR. The sample contains about 14,000 clones, just over 25% of which appear only once. All patients reached thyroid surgery having received no treatment beforehand. Germline V gives CDR1 SNHLY, CDR2 FYNNEI. The CDR3 sequence is 14 residues long. With 6 bases removed from V and 9 bases from J, the gap between germline ends came to 18 bases. Within the sample, this clone is medium-sized (0.01 to 0.1%). The sequenced sample was tumor tissue. The source is a female donor with papillary thyroid cancer or a benign thyroid nodule (not recorded which). Some clones in this sample may be carry-over from other donors' samples. The V call is TRBV2, the J call TRBJ2-1; no firm D call. CDR3 region: CASSPRLGSAEQFF. The CDR3 DNA reads as TGTGCCAGCAGCCCCCGGCTAGGGTCAGCTGAGCAGTTCTTC.